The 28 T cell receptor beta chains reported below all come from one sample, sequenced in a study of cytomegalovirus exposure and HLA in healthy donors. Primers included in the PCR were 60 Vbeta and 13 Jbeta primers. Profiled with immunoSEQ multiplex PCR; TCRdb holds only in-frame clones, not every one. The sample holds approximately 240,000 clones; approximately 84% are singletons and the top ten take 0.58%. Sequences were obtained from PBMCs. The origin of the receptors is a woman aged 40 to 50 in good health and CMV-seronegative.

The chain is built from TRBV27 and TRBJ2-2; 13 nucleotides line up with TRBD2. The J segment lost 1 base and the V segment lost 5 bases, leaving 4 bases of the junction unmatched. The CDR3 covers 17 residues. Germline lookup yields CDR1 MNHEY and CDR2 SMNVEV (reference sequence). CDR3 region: CASSLRTSGGNTGELFF. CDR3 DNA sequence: TGTGCCAGCAGTCTCAGGACTAGCGGGGGGAACACCGGGGAGCTGTTTTTT.

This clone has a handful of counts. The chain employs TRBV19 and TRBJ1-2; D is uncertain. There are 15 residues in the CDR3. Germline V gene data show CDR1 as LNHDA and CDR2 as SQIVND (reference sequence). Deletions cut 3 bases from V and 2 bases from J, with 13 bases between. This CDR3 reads CASSILSTENYGYTF. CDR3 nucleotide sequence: TGTGCCAGTAGTATTCTAAGCACGGAGAACTATGGCTACACCTTC.

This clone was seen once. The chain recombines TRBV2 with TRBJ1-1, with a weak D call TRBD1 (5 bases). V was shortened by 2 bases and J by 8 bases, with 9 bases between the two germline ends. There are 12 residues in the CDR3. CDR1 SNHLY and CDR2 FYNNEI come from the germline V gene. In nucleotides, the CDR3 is TGTGCCAGCAGTGAAAGTAGGGGAGAAGCTTTCTTT. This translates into CASSESRGEAFF.

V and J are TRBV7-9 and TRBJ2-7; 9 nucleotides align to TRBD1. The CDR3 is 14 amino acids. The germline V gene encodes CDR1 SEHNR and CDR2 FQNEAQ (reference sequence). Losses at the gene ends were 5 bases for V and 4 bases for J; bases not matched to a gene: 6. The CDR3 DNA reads TGTGCCAGCAGCGTATCGGGACAGGGTTACGAGCAGTACTTC. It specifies CASSVSGQGYEQYF.

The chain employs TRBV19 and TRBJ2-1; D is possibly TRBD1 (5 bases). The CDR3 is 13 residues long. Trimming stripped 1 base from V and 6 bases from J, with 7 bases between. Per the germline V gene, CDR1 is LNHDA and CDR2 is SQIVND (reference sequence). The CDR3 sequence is CASSIAGSNEQFF. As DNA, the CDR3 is TGTGCCAGTAGTATAGCAGGGTCCAATGAGCAGTTCTTC.

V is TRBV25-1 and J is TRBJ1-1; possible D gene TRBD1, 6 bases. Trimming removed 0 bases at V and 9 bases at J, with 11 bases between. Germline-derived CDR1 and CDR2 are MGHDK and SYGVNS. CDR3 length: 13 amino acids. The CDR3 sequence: CASSEYRQDQAFF. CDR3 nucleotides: TGTGCCAGCAGTGAATATAGACAGGACCAAGCTTTCTTT. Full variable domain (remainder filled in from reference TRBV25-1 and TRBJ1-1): EADIYQTPRYLVIGTGKKITLECSQTMGHDKMYWYQQDPGMELHLIHYSYGVNSTEKGDLSSESTVSRIRTEHFPLTLESARPSHTSQYLCASSEYRQDQAFFGQGTRLTVV.

The CDR3 coding sequence is TGTGCCAGCAACGGGCTGACAGGGGGCGATCAGCCCCAGCATTTT. The encoded protein is CASNGLTGGDQPQHF. The chain carries TRBV6-1 and TRBJ1-5; 10 bases match TRBD1. Unmatched junction bases numbered 8, after V lost 7 bases and J lost 5 bases. This CDR3 spans 15 amino acids. Germline lookup yields CDR1 MNHNS and CDR2 SASEGT.

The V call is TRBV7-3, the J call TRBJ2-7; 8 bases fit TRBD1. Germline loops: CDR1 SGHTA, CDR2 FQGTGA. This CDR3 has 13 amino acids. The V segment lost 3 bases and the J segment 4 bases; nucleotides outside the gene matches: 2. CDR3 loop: CASSFTGGYEQYF. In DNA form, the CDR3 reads TGTGCCAGCAGCTTTACAGGGGGGTACGAGCAGTACTTC.

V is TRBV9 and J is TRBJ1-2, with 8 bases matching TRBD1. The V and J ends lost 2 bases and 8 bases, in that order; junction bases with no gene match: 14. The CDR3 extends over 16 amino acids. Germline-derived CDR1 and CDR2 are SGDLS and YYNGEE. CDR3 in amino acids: CASSVSRLTGDSGYTF. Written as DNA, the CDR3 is TGTGCCAGCAGCGTTTCCCGATTGACAGGGGATAGCGGCTACACCTTC.

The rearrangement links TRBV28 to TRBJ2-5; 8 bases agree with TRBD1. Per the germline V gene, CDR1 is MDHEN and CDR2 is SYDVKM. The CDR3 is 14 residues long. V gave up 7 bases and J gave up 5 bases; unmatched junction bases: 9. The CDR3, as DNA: TGTGCCAGCACTCTCAGGGACAGGACGGAGACCCAGTACTTC. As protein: CASTLRDRTETQYF.

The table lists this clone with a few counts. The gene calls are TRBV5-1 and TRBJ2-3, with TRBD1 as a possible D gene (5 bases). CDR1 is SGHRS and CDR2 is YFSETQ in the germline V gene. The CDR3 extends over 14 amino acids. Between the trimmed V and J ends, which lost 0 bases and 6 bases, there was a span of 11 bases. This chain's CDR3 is CASSLAGYGDTQYF. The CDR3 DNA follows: TGCGCCAGCAGCTTGGCAGGGTATGGGGATACGCAGTATTTT. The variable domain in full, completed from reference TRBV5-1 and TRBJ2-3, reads KAGVTQTPRYLIKTRGQQVTLSCSPISGHRSVSWYQQTPGQGLQFLFEYFSETQRNKGNFPGRFSGRQFSNSRSEMNVSTLELGDSALYLCASSLAGYGDTQYFGPGTRLTVL.

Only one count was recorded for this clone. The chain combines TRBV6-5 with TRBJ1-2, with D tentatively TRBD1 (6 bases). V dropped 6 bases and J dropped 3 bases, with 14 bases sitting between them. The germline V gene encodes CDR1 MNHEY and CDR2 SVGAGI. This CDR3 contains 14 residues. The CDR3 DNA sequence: TGTGCCAGCAGACCCTTAGGGGGGGACTATGGCTACACCTTC. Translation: CASRPLGGDYGYTF.

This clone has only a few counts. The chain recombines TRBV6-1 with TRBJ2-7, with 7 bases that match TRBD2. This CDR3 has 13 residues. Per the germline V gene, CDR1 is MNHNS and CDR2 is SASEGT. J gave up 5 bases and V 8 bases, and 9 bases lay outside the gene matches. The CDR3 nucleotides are TGTGCCAGCCGCATGGGAGGGATCAACGAGCAGTACTTC. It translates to CASRMGGINEQYF.

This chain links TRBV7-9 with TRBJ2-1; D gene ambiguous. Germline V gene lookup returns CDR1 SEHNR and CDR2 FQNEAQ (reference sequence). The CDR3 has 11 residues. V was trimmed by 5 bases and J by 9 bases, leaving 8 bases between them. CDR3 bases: TGTGCCAGCAGCCACGGGTCTGAGCAGTTCTTC. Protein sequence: CASSHGSEQFF.

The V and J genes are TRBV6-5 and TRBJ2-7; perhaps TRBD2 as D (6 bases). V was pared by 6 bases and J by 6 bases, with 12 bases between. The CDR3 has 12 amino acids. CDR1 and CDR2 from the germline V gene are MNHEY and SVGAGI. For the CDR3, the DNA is TGTGCCAGCAGAGGGACTCCGGGCGAGCAGTACTTC. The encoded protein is CASRGTPGEQYF.

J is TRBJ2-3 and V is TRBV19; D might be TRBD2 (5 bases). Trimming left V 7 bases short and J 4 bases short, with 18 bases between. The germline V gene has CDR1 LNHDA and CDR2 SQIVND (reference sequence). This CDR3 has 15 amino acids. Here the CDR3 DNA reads TGTGCCAGTACCCCCATTGGACCAGCGGCAGATACGCAGTATTTT. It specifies CASTPIGPAADTQYF.

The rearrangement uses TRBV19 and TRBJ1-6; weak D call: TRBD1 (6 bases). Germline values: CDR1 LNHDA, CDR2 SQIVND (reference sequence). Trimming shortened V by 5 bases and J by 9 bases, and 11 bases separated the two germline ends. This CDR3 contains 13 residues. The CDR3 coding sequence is TGTGCCAGTAGTCCAAGGGGGGGTTCACCCCTCCACTTT. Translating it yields CASSPRGGSPLHF.

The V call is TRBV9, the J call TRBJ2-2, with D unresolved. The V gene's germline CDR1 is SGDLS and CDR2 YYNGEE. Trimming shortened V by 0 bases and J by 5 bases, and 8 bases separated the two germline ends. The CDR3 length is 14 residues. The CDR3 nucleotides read TGTGCCAGCAGCGTAGCCTCCCGGACCGGGGAGCTGTTTTTT. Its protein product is CASSVASRTGELFF.

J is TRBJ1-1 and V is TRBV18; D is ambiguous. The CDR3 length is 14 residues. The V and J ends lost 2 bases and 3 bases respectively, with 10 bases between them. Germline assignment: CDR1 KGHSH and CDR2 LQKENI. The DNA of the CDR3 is TGTGCCAGCTCACCAACTAGTAGGGACACTGAAGCTTTCTTT. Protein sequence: CASSPTSRDTEAFF.

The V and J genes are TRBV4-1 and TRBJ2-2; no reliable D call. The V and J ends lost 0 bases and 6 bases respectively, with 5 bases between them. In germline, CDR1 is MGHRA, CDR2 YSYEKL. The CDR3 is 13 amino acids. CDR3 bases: TGCGCCAGCAGCCAAGACCCCTCCGGGGAGCTGTTTTTT. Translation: CASSQDPSGELFF.

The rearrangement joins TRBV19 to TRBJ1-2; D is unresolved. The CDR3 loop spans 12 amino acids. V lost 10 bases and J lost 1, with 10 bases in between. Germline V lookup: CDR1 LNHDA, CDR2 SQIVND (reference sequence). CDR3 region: CATEAINYGYTF. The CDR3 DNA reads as TGTGCCACCGAGGCGATTAACTATGGCTACACCTTC.

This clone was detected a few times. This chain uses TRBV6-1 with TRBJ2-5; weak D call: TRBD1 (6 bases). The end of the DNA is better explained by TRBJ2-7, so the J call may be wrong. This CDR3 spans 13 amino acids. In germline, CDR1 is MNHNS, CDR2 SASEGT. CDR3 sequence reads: CASSMGQSYEQYF. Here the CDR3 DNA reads TGTGCCAGCAGCATGGGACAATCCTACGAGCAGTACTTC.

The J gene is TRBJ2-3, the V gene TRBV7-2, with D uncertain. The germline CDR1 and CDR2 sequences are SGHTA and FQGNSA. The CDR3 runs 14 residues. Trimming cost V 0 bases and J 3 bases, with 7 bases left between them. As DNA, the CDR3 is TGTGCCAGCAGCTTAGCGCTAGAAACAGATACGCAGTATTTT. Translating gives CASSLALETDTQYF. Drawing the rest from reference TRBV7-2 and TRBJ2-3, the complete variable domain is GAGVSQSPSNKVTEKGKDVELRCDPISGHTALYWYRQSLGQGLEFLIYFQGNSAPDKSGLPSDRFSAERTGGSVSTLTIQRTQQEDSAVYLCASSLALETDTQYFGPGTRLTVL.

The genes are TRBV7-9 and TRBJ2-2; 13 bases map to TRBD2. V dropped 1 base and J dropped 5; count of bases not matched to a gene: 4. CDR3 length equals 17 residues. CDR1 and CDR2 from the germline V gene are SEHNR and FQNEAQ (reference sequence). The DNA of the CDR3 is TGTGCCAGCAGCTTAGGGGGACTAGCGGGGCCTACCGGGGAGCTGTTTTTT. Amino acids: CASSLGGLAGPTGELFF.

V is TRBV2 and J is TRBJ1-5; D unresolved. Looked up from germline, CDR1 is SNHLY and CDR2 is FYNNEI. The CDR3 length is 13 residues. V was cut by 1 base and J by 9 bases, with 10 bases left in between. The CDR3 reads CASSEGGLRPQHF. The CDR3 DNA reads TGTGCCAGCAGTGAAGGCGGACTTAGGCCCCAGCATTTT.

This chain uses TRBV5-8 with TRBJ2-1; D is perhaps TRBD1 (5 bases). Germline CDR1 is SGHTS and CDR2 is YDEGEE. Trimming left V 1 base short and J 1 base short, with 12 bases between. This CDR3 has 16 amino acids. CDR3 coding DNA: TGTGCCAGCAGCTTGCCAGGGATTGGATCCTACAATGAGCAGTTCTTC. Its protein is CASSLPGIGSYNEQFF.

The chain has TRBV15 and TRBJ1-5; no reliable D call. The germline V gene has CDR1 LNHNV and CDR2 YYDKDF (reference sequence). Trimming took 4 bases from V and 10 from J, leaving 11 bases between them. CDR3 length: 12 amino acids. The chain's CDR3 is CATSKDDRPQHF. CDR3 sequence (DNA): TGTGCCACCAGCAAAGACGATAGACCCCAGCATTTT.

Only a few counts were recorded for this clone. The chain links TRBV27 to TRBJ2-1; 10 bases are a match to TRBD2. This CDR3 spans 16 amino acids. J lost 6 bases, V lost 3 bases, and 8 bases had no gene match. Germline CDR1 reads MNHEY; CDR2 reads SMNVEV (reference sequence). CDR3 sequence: CASSFWASGGSNEQFF. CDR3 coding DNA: TGTGCCAGCAGTTTTTGGGCTAGCGGGGGTTCCAATGAGCAGTTCTTC.